Presented here are 29 T cell receptor beta chains from one specimen sequenced in a study of CD8 T cells in Susac syndrome. RNA in amounts of about 0.5 to 1 ug was reverse transcribed with random hexamers. Via MiXCR, TCRdb re-called the immunoSEQ multiplex PCR reads, giving one row per CDR3 protein. This sample has roughly 130,000 distinct CDR3 sequences, with more than 90% found just once. Sequencing was carried out using CD4+ T cells from PBMCs. The receptors shown here come from a human donor in good health.

V and J are TRBV11-3 and TRBJ2-3; D is possibly TRBD2 (6 bases). The CDR3 has 14 amino acids. CDR1 is SGHNT, CDR2 YENEEA, per germline. Deletions cut 4 bases from V and 5 bases from J, with 13 bases between. This CDR3 is CASSSRTEGDTQYF. The CDR3 DNA follows: TGTGCCAGCAGCTCGCGGACGGAGGGAGATACGCAGTATTTT.

This chain uses TRBV18 with TRBJ2-3; D unresolved. Germline CDR1 KGHSH, CDR2 LQKENI. This CDR3 contains 15 residues. The V end was cut by 2 bases, the J end by 6 bases, with 15 bases between. The CDR3 nucleotides are TGTGCCAGCTCACCATATAAGTCTCGTACGGATACGCAGTATTTT. Translated: CASSPYKSRTDTQYF. Combining the CDR3 with reference TRBV18 and TRBJ2-3 gives the whole variable domain NAGVMQNPRHLVRRRGQEARLRCSPMKGHSHVYWYRQLPEEGLKFMVYLQKENIIDESGMPKERFSAEFPKEGPSILRIQQVVRGDSAAYFCASSPYKSRTDTQYFGPGTRLTVL.

V gene TRBV3-1 combines with J gene TRBJ2-4; the D is unclear. The V end was cut by 5 bases, the J end by 1 base, with 9 bases between. The CDR3 extends over 14 amino acids. Germline CDR1 LGHDT, CDR2 YNNKEL (reference sequence). CDR3 residues: CASSNGIAKNIQYF. For the CDR3, the DNA is TGTGCCAGCAGCAACGGCATTGCCAAAAACATTCAGTACTTC.

The chain combines TRBV19 with TRBJ2-5, with D possibly being TRBD2 (5 bases). V lost 4 bases, J lost 2 bases, and 11 bases lay in between. From germline, CDR1 is LNHDA and CDR2 SQIVND (reference sequence). This CDR3 region has 14 residues. CDR3 sequence (DNA): TGTGCCAGTAGTACCGGGAAGGCGCAAGAGACCCAGTACTTC. This encodes CASSTGKAQETQYF.

This sequence joins TRBV3-1 and TRBJ2-5; TRBD2 is a possible D gene (5 bases). The CDR3 is 13 residues long. In germline, CDR1 is LGHDT, CDR2 YNNKEL (reference sequence). Trimming removed 5 bases at V and 9 bases at J, with 16 bases between. The chain's CDR3 is CASSARGGEAQYF. The CDR3 DNA is TGTGCCAGCAGCGCCCGAGGAGGTGAGGCCCAGTACTTC.

Only one count was recorded for this clonotype. The chain uses TRBV5-6 and TRBJ2-4, with 7 positions matching TRBD2. The CDR3 is made up of 15 amino acids. Germline V gene lookup returns CDR1 SGHDT and CDR2 YYEEEE. Losses at the gene ends were 0 bases for V and 8 bases for J; bases not matched to a gene: 8. In nucleotides, the CDR3 is TGTGCCAGCAGCTTGGTGAGGGAGGGCACGGACATTCAGTACTTC. Protein: CASSLVREGTDIQYF.

The gene calls are TRBV10-3 and TRBJ2-6; D might be TRBD1 (6 bases). Germline loops: CDR1 ENHRY, CDR2 SYGVKD. Between the trimmed V and J ends, which lost 4 bases and 0 bases, there was a span of 10 bases. This CDR3 is 16 amino acids long. Here the CDR3 DNA reads TGTGCCATCAGTGTACAGGGCGCCTCTGGGGCCAACGTCCTGACTTTC. It codes for CAISVQGASGANVLTF.

The V gene is TRBV19, the J gene TRBJ2-5, with no clear D. Germline CDR1 is LNHDA and CDR2 is SQIVND (reference sequence). The CDR3 sequence is 16 residues long. V gave up 4 bases and J gave up 1 base, with 16 bases separating them. The CDR3 loop is CASSRATNLIQETQYF. The DNA of the CDR3 is TGTGCCAGTAGTAGGGCCACAAATCTTATCCAAGAGACCCAGTACTTC.

This sequence joins TRBV28 and TRBJ1-5; D gene unclear. Germline CDR1 reads MDHEN; CDR2 reads SYDVKM. Trimming shortened V by 5 bases and J by 2 bases, and 16 bases separated the two germline ends. The CDR3 extends over 16 amino acids. The CDR3 loop reads CASSTRTWEGNQPQHF. Here the CDR3 DNA reads TGTGCCAGCAGTACCAGGACCTGGGAGGGCAATCAGCCCCAGCATTTT. The variable domain in full, completed from reference TRBV28 and TRBJ1-5, reads DVKVTQSSRYLVKRTGEKVFLECVQDMDHENMFWYRQDPGLGLRLIYFSYDVKMKEKGDIPEGYSVSREKKERFSLILESASTNQTSMYLCASSTRTWEGNQPQHFGDGTRLSIL.

The chain couples TRBV3-1 to TRBJ1-5; tentatively, D is TRBD1 (6 bases). Germline V gene data show CDR1 as LGHDT and CDR2 as YNNKEL (reference sequence). CDR3 length equals 13 residues. Trimming left V 4 bases short and J 7 bases short, with 11 bases between. CDR3 protein: CASSRTGGQPQHF. In DNA, the CDR3 is TGTGCCAGCAGCCGAACCGGGGGCCAGCCCCAGCATTTT.

This chain connects TRBV5-1 to TRBJ2-7; 9 bases align to TRBD2. The CDR3 extends over 14 amino acids. CDR1 is SGHRS, CDR2 YFSETQ, per germline. After removal of 0 bases from V and 5 bases from J, the junction contained 3 bases not matched to a gene. CDR3 loop: CASSLGASGDEQYF. As DNA, the CDR3 is TGCGCCAGCAGCTTGGGAGCTAGCGGGGACGAGCAGTACTTC.

The rearrangement links TRBV3-1 to TRBJ2-3; D call uncertain. The CDR3 has 14 residues. Trimming left V 3 bases short and J 3 bases short, with 10 bases between. From germline, CDR1 is LGHDT and CDR2 YNNKEL (reference sequence). CDR3 in DNA: TGTGCCAGCAGCCACTTGGGAAGAACAGATACGCAGTATTTT. This codes for CASSHLGRTDTQYF.

This clonotype is a singleton in its sample. The J gene is TRBJ2-2, the V gene TRBV7-9; possible D gene TRBD1, 5 bases. V was shortened by 5 bases and J by 7 bases, with 14 bases between the two germline ends. Germline V CDR1 and CDR2: SEHNR, FQNEAQ (reference sequence). The CDR3 runs to 14 residues. The CDR3 DNA sequence: TGTGCCAGCAGCGAAGAAGGGGTGGGCGGGGAGCTGTTTTTT. It is translated as CASSEEGVGGELFF.

The V and J genes are TRBV5-1 and TRBJ2-2; D remains unclear. Germline assignment: CDR1 SGHRS and CDR2 YFSETQ. With 0 bases removed from V and 7 bases from J, the gap between germline ends came to 10 bases. The CDR3 is made up of 14 amino acids. CDR3 bases: TGCGCCAGCAGCTTGGAACACCCCAGCGGGGAGCTGTTTTTT. Amino acid sequence: CASSLEHPSGELFF.

This chain links TRBV5-4 with TRBJ2-4; 8 bases map to TRBD2. Germline lookup yields CDR1 SGHNT and CDR2 YYREEE (reference sequence). The CDR3 sequence is 14 residues long. V dropped 2 bases and J dropped 6; count of bases not matched to a gene: 4. This chain's CDR3 is CASSLAGEGNIQYF. CDR3 nucleotide sequence: TGTGCCAGCAGCTTAGCGGGAGAGGGAAACATTCAGTACTTC.

J is TRBJ2-1 and V is TRBV7-2; D is ambiguous. CDR3 length equals 15 residues. The germline V and J ends were trimmed by 2 bases and 0 bases, with 8 bases remaining between them. The V gene's germline CDR1 is SGHTA and CDR2 FQGNSA. CDR3 amino acids: CASSLRATSYNEQFF. CDR3 in DNA: TGTGCCAGCAGCTTAAGGGCTACCTCCTACAATGAGCAGTTCTTC.

This chain uses TRBV14 with TRBJ2-5, with no clear D. V was pared by 2 bases and J by 9 bases, with 16 bases between. Germline CDR1 is SGHDN and CDR2 is FVKESK. This CDR3 contains 14 residues. DNA for the CDR3: TGTGCCAGCAGCCAATCAGCTCCCATGGTGGCCCAGTACTTC. As protein: CASSQSAPMVAQYF.

This clonotype occurred once. The chain recombines TRBV20-1 with TRBJ2-7, with a tentative D call TRBD1 (5 bases). V gave up 3 bases and J gave up 1 base, with 19 bases separating them. The germline V gene encodes CDR1 DFQATT and CDR2 SNEGSKA (reference sequence). The CDR3 has 16 residues. CDR3 region: CSASPIGAPTSYEQYF. As DNA, the CDR3 is TGCAGTGCTAGCCCCATAGGGGCTCCGACTTCCTACGAGCAGTACTTC.

The CDR3 spells CASSSLAGVSSGANVLTF. Here the CDR3 DNA reads TGTGCCAGCAGCAGTTTAGCGGGAGTTTCCTCTGGGGCCAACGTCCTGACTTTC. The rearrangement joins TRBV7-9 to TRBJ2-6; TRBD2 agrees at 9 bases. The CDR3 consists of 18 residues. CDR1 and CDR2 (germline): SEHNR, FQNEAQ (reference sequence). Trimming cost V 5 bases and J 0 bases; bases outside gene matches: 8.

CDR3 residues: CAWIPEALSGNTIYF. CDR3 in DNA: TGTGCCTGGATCCCTGAGGCCCTCTCTGGAAACACCATATATTTT. The V and J genes are TRBV30 and TRBJ1-3; no reliable D call. The germline V gene encodes CDR1 GTSNPN and CDR2 SVGIG (reference sequence). The CDR3 has 15 residues. Trimming took 4 bases from V and 0 from J, leaving 13 bases between them.

This chain uses TRBV19 with TRBJ2-7, with D maybe TRBD1 (5 bases). The CDR3 has 15 amino acids. V lost 5 bases and J lost 5, with 19 bases in between. Germline V gives CDR1 LNHDA, CDR2 SQIVND (reference sequence). The chain's CDR3 is CASSSQDSRRDEQYF. CDR3 bases: TGTGCCAGTAGTTCCCAAGACAGTAGAAGAGACGAGCAGTACTTC.

The chain uses TRBV12-3 or TRBV12-4 and TRBJ1-1; weak D call: TRBD1 (6 bases). The CDR3 length is 14 residues. V lost 3 bases to trimming and J lost 1 base, with 9 bases between them. Here the CDR3 DNA reads TGTGCCAGCAGTTTTAAGGGGGAGAACACTGAAGCTTTCTTT. Translating gives CASSFKGENTEAFF.

The chain uses TRBV29-1 and TRBJ2-1, with 9 bases fitting TRBD1. In germline, CDR1 is SQVTM, CDR2 ANQGSEA. The trim removed 1 base at V and 8 bases at J, leaving 6 bases unmatched. The CDR3 is 14 amino acids. The CDR3 reads CSVEGDRAIDEQFF. CDR3 sequence (DNA): TGCAGCGTTGAAGGGGACAGGGCCATTGATGAGCAGTTCTTC.

The chain employs TRBV6-5 and TRBJ2-1; 7 nucleotides match TRBD2. Germline loops: CDR1 MNHEY, CDR2 SVGAGI. Trimming removed 6 bases from V and 11 bases from J; junction bases left unmatched: 4. The CDR3 runs 11 residues. Here the CDR3 reads CASRSSGQQFF. The CDR3 region has the DNA TGTGCCAGCAGGTCTAGCGGCCAGCAGTTCTTC.

The CDR3 region is CASSQDLRGPSYEQYF. The CDR3 nucleotides are TGTGCCAGCAGCCAAGATCTAAGGGGACCGTCCTACGAGCAGTACTTC. The genes are TRBV4-2 and TRBJ2-7; D may be TRBD1 or TRBD2 (5 bases each). The CDR3 is made up of 16 amino acids. The germline V gene encodes CDR1 LGHNA and CDR2 YNFKEQ. V was pared by 0 bases and J by 1 base, with 13 bases between.

CDR3 sequence reads: CASSIRDSAALEAFF. CDR3 sequence (DNA): TGTGCCAGTAGTATAAGGGATTCGGCGGCCCTTGAAGCTTTCTTT. The rearrangement joins TRBV19 to TRBJ1-1; no reliable D call. V was clipped by 2 bases and J by 7 bases, with 17 bases between them. The CDR3 covers 15 residues. CDR1 and CDR2 from the germline V gene are LNHDA and SQIVND (reference sequence).

This chain joins TRBV30 and TRBJ1-2, with D perhaps matching TRBD1 (5 bases). The CDR3 covers 12 residues. The germline V gene has CDR1 GTSNPN and CDR2 SVGIG (reference sequence). V lost 1 base and J lost 9, with 12 bases in between. The CDR3 here is CAWSDRRNRYTF. DNA of the CDR3: TGTGCCTGGAGTGACAGGAGAAATCGCTACACCTTC.

V is TRBV19 and J is TRBJ2-2; D not resolved. Germline V gene sequence: CDR1 LNHDA, CDR2 SQIVND (reference sequence). The CDR3 sequence is 15 residues long. Between the trimmed V and J ends, which lost 3 bases and 0 bases, there was a span of 8 bases. CDR3 coding DNA: TGTGCCAGTAGTATGCGCCAGCCGAACACCGGGGAGCTGTTTTTT. The encoded protein is CASSMRQPNTGELFF.

The chain links TRBV29-1 to TRBJ1-2, with D perhaps TRBD1 (6 bases). This CDR3 comprises 13 residues. Trimming removed 7 bases from V and 2 bases from J, with 14 bases in between. Germline CDR1 is SQVTM and CDR2 is ANQGSEA. The CDR3 region has the DNA TGCAGCGCCGGAGAGGGGGGCAACTATGGCTACACCTTC. Residues: CSAGEGGNYGYTF.